This T cell receptor beta chain was recovered during a study of blood T cell repertoires in COVID-19 (dated by TCRdb to 2018 to 2020). In terms of the full investigation: The collaborator samples originated in the United States, Italy and Spain and spanned the acute and convalescent phases of COVID-19. The material from the prospective study consisted of cDNA or gDNA derived from T cells, B-cell-depleted T cells, or PBMCs. Deeply sampled blood TCRbeta repertoires from subjects exposed to, actively infected with, or recovered from COVID-19 were included in the dataset. The repertoires were released in a freely available public database meant as a resource for research on the immune response to SARS-CoV-2. The samples were drawn from two sources: the first 160 participants of the ongoing ImmuneRACE study, and 1,200 or so subjects contributed by 6 global collaborators. Sample metadata almost always included a de-identified subject ID, COVID-19 status, age in years and sex. Where available, HLA class I and class II types were obtained from metadata supplied by the sample provider rather than from assay-based typing.

TCRbeta CDR3 regions were amplified from genomic DNA using the immunoSEQ Assay, a bias-controlled multiplex PCR. Regarding the original processing steps: Nucleated cell counts per sample were estimated from amplification of reference gene primers within the assay. To quantify the absolute abundance of each unique TCRbeta CDR3 rearrangement, sequence reads were collapsed and filtered. For each sample, productive Simpson clonality was calculated by taking the square root of Simpson's diversity index across productive rearrangements. Held by TCRdb, this immuneACCESS table contains in-frame sequences only and omits some clones. Under half of the omission traces to an unresolved V gene where checked; the cause of the rest is unknown. The V and J calls and clone size come from that table; D and trimming were worked out from the DNA. This sample has approximately 40,000 clones in its table, and 84% of those were observed once. Roughly two fifths of the sample lies in the top ten.

With regard to this clone: Its antigen is not yet known. Base qualities are not recorded, but no much larger clone differs from it by a single base.

The collaborating institutions used their own protocols to collect whole blood in K2EDTA tubes. Collaborator samples were shipped for TCRbeta analysis as frozen whole blood, isolated PBMCs, or DNA extracted from either sample type. General study outcomes and caveats: Clinical and demographic metadata were provided uncurated, with the amount varying by source and participant.

The CDR3, from cysteine to phenylalanine, totals 14 residues. The retained sequence is limited to the CDR3, 42 bases, with the frame set at the first base. Based on the germline V gene, the CDR1 and CDR2 sequences are KGHDR and SFDVKD. V loses 4 bases, J loses 4 bases, and the germline ends lie 12 bases apart. The rearranged chain carries TRBV24-1 and TRBJ1-2; a tentative D match to TRBD1 spans 5 bases. This TCR derives from a human donor in a cohort sampled during active COVID-19. Sequencing was performed on peripheral blood. The nucleotide sequence reads as follows: TGTGCCACCAGTGACCATGACAGTCTCTATGGCTACACCTTC. Translated, it reads CATSDHDSLYGYTF.